The present TCR beta chain was sequenced within a study of neoadjuvant anti-PD-1 for oral cavity cancer. Six replicates per PBMC sample, mostly from roughly 490 ng of genomic DNA. Data came from immunoSEQ multiplex PCR; TCRdb stores just in-frame clones and leaves some out. The sample yields 17,000 or so clones, approximately 70% seen once. These newly diagnosed stage II-IVA oral cavity squamous cell carcinoma patients had no prior systemic or radiation treatment. The sample consisted of PBMCs, taken before nivolumab (anti-PD-1) treatment. The receptor comes from a person aged 40 to 85 with oral cavity squamous cell carcinoma.

This CDR3 reads CASRETAFKGQFF. CDR3 coding DNA: TGTGCCAGCAGAGAGACAGCCTTTAAGGGGCAGTTCTTC. The genes are TRBV2 and TRBJ2-1; tentatively, D is TRBD1 (5 bases). Germline CDR1 and CDR2: SNHLY and FYNNEI. The CDR3 runs 13 residues. V lost 6 bases and J 12 bases, leaving 18 bases between the germline ends.